This T cell receptor beta chain was found in a study of regulatory T cells in long-lasting Graves disease. Study results and caveats: Among samples with persistent disease, TRBV28, TRBJ1-2 and TRBJ2-5 were favored. Lower TCR diversity characterized persistent Graves' patients relative to newly diagnosed patients. Researchers reported studying only peripheral blood, not thyroid tissue.

Germline CDR1 is MDHEN and CDR2 is SYDVKM. Trimming cost V 6 bases and J 2 bases; bases outside gene matches: 10. CDR3 length: 16 amino acids. Sample time point: persistent/refractory GD, antithyroid drugs over 5 years with positive TRAb. TCR sequences were obtained from RNA taken from PBMCs. Staff took 7.5 to 9.5 milliliters of peripheral blood and put it into EDTA tubes. This clonotype showed up just a few times. The antigen remains unidentified. Library construction for TCR beta used iRepertoire HTBI primers and Arm-PCR of CDR3 regions. TCRdb analysed the multiplex PCR reads with MiXCR anew, one entry per CDR3 protein. The sample includes more than 300,000 distinct CDR3 sequences, approximately 23% seen only once; the top ten take roughly a quarter.

The TCR originated in a woman aged 40 to 55 with Graves disease. The chain employs TRBV28 and TRBJ2-7, with 10 positions matching TRBD2. Material: peripheral blood mononuclear cells (PBMCs), obtained when the disease was refractory, from a patient treated with antithyroid drugs. As DNA, the CDR3 is TGTGCCAGCAGCCAAGCCGCTAGCGGGAGAACCTACGAGCAGTACTTC. This encodes CASSQAASGRTYEQYF.